This entry concerns a single TCR beta chain. Its matching antigen is unknown. The data belong to a study of cytomegalovirus exposure and HLA in healthy donors. Looking at the study overall: Findings of an earlier analysis included about 120 million unique TCR beta sequences from 200 million or so T cells.

The CDR3 spans 14 residues. Germline loops: CDR1 SGDLS, CDR2 YYNGEE. The V gene end was trimmed by 4 bases and the J gene end by 5 bases; junction bases not matched to a gene: 6. PCR amplification relied on 60 Vbeta primers (plus 13 Jbeta primers). Profiling relied on immunoSEQ multiplex PCR, and the TCRdb table lists in-frame clones only, not all of them. The table lists around 200,000 clones, approximately 82% of them singletons. Regarding the study as a whole: A missense DCLRE1C variant was associated with V- and J-gene trimming of TCR beta chains in a later analysis, and an independent cohort replicated the association. The availability of immune exposure information extended only to CMV serostatus. Rare TCR sequences predominated, though certain public TCRs were found in many donors.

What was sequenced was PBMCs. The chain joins TRBV9 to TRBJ2-1; the match to TRBD1 covers 7 bases. This TCR was sampled from a woman in her thirties or forties in good health and CMV-seronegative. CDR3 loop: CASSLSGQNNEQFF. CDR3 bases: TGTGCCAGCAGCCTATCGGGACAGAACAATGAGCAGTTCTTC.